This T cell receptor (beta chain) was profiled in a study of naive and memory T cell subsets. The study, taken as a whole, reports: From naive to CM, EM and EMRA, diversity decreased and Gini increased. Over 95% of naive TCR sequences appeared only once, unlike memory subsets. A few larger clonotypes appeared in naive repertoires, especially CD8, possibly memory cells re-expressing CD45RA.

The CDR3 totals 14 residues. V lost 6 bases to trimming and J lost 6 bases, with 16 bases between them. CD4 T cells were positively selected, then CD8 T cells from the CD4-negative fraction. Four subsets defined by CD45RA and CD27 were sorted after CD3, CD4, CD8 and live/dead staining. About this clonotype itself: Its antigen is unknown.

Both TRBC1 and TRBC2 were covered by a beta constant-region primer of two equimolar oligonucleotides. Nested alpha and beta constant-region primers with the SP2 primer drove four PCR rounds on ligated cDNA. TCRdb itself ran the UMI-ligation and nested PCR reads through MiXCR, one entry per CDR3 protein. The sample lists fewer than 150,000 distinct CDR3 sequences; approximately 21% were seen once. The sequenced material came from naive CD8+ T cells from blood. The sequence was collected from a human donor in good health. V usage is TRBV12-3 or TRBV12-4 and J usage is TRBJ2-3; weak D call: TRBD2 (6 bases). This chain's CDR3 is CASRVWAEGDTQYF. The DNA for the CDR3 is TGTGCCAGCAGAGTCTGGGCGGAGGGGGATACGCAGTATTTT.